This TCR beta chain is from a study of identical twins. Study-level results: The study reached conclusions through statistical analysis that was cross-sectional, not following the same donors.

Germline CDR1 is LGHDT and CDR2 is YNNKEL (reference sequence). Losses at the gene ends were 4 bases for V and 14 bases for J; bases not matched to a gene: 9. The length of the CDR3 is 12 residues. Comment on this clonotype: Its antigen is unknown.

TCRdb re-called the 5' RACE reads with MiXCR, one entry per CDR3 protein. The table lists 700,000 or so distinct CDR3 sequences, 8.6% of them singletons, with about 0.98% in the top ten. Another study also made use of these data, one on yellow fever vaccine responses in identical twins.

The TCR comes from a woman between 18 and 29 years old in good health. The sequenced sample consisted of PBMCs. This chain joins TRBV3-1 and TRBJ2-5; 8 bases align to TRBD1. The CDR3 sequence: CASSPTGAGLYF. CDR3 DNA: TGTGCCAGCAGCCCGACAGGGGCAGGGCTTTACTTC.